The TCR beta chain described here comes from a study of blood T cell repertoires in COVID-19. Background on the study: Sample material is recorded as cDNA or gDNA derived from T cells, B-cell-depleted T cells, or PBMCs.

In germline, CDR1 is WSHSY, CDR2 SAAADI. The CDR3 totals 14 residues. With 4 bases clipped from V and 9 bases from J, the junction kept 11 bases outside the gene matches. TCRdb keeps only in-frame clones here, not all; method: immunoSEQ multiplex PCR. The profile shows around 88,000 clones, 65% to 85% of them singletons. The chain recombines TRBV10-2 with TRBJ2-5; 7 bases align to TRBD1. The receptor was isolated from a man aged 55-75 years with acute or convalescent COVID-19. Source material: peripheral blood. The chain's CDR3 is CASSAGGRRSAQYF. CDR3 sequence (DNA): TGCGCCAGCAGTGCAGGGGGTCGGCGGTCGGCCCAGTACTTC.